Listed here is a single T cell receptor (beta chain). Its specificity is unknown. Trimming took 0 bases from V and 7 from J, leaving 10 bases between them. CDR1 is LGHNA and CDR2 is YNFKEQ in the germline V gene. The CDR3 runs 15 residues. This sample was taken from a study of T cell repertoires in cytomegalovirus infection. The wider study: Recently identified HLA-C-restricted CMV epitopes were among the peptides used.

Study results and limitations: In two of eight donors, the top clonotype was HLA-C-restricted CMV-specific. Totalled public TCR beta family frequency picked out people who carried CMV plus the relevant HLA.

TCRdb passed the reads through MiXCR, listing each CDR3 protein once. Among under 200,000 distinct CDR3 sequences listed, 20% to 25% were seen once. This receptor was taken from a human donor in good health (CMV status not recorded). Some clones in this sample may be carry-over from other donors' samples. V is TRBV4-2 and J is TRBJ1-6; perhaps TRBD1 as D (5 bases). Sequencing was performed on CD8+ T cells from cultured PBMCs, taken from culture after CMV antigen stimulation. CDR3 region: CASSQDLGVNSPLHF. Written as DNA, the CDR3 is TGTGCCAGCAGCCAAGATCTAGGGGTCAATTCACCCCTCCACTTT.